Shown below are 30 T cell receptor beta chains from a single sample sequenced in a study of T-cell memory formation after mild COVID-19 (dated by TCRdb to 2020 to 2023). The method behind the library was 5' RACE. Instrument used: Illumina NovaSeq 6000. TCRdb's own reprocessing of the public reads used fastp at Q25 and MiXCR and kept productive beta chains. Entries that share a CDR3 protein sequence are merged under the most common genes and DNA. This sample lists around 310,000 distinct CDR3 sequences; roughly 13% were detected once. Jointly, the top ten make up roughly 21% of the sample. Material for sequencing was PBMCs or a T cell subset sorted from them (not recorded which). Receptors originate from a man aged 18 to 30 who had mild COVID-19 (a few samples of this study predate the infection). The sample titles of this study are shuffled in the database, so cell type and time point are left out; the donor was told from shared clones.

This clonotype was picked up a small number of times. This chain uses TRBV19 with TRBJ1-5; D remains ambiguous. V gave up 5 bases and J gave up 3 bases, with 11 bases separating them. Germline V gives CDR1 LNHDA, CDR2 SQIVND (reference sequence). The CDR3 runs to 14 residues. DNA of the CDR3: TGTGCCAGTAGTCCTCCGGGTCCCAATCAGCCCCAGCATTTT. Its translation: CASSPPGPNQPQHF.

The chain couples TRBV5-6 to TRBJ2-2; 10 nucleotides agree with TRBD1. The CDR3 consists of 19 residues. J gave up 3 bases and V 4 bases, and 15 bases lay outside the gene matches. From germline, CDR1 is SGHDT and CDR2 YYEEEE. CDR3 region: CASSRLFLTGTGDTGELFF. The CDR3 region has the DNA TGTGCCAGCAGCCGACTATTCCTCACCGGGACAGGGGACACCGGGGAGCTGTTTTTT. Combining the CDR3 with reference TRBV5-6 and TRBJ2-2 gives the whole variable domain DAGVTQSPTHLIKTRGQQVTLRCSPKSGHDTVSWYQQALGQGPQFIFQYYEEEERQRGNFPDRFSGHQFPNYSSELNVNALLLGDSALYLCASSRLFLTGTGDTGELFFGEGSRLTVL.

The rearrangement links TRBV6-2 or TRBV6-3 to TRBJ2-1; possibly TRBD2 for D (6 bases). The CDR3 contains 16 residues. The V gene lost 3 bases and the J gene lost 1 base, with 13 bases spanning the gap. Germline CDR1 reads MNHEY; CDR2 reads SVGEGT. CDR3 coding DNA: TGTGCCAGCAGTTATAGGGGACTTCTTTCCTACAATGAGCAGTTCTTC. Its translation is CASSYRGLLSYNEQFF.

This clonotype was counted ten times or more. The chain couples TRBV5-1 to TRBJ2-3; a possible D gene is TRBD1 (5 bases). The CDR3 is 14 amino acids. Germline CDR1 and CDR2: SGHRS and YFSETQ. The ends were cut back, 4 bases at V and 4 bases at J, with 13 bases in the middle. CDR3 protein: CASSVDTAADTQYF. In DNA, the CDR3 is TGCGCCAGCAGCGTGGACACCGCGGCAGATACGCAGTATTTT.

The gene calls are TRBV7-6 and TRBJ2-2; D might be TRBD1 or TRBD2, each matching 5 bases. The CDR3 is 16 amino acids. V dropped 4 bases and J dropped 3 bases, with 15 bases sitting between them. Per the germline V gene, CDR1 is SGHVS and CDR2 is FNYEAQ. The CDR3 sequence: CASSSRPQGDTGELFF. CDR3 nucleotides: TGTGCCAGCAGCTCTCGACCTCAGGGAGACACCGGGGAGCTGTTTTTT.

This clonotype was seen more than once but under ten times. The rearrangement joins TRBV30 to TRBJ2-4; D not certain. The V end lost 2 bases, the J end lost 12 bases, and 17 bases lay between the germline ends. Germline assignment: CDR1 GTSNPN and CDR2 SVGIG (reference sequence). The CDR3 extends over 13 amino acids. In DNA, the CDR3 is TGTGCCTGGAGTACTCACCACCCCGGGCCTCAGTACTTC. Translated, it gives CAWSTHHPGPQYF.

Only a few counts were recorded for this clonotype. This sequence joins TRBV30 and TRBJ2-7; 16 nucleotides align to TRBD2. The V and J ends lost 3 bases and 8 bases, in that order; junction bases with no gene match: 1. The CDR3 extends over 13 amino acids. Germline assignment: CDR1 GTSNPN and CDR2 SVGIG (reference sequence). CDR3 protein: CAWRGLAGGQQYF. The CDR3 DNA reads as TGTGCCTGGAGGGGACTAGCGGGGGGGCAGCAGTACTTC.

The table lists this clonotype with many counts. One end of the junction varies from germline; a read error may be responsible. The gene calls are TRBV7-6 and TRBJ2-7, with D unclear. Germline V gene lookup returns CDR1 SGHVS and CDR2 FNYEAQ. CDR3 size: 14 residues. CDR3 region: CASSVAGSSYEQYF. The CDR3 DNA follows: TGTGCCAGCAGCGTAGCTGGCTCCTCCTACGAGCAGTACTTC.

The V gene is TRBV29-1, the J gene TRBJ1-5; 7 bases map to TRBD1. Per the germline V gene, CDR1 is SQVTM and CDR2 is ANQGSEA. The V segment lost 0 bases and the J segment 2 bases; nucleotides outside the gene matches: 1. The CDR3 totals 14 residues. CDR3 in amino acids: CSVEDGQGNQPQHF. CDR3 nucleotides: TGCAGCGTTGAAGACGGACAGGGCAATCAGCCCCAGCATTTT.

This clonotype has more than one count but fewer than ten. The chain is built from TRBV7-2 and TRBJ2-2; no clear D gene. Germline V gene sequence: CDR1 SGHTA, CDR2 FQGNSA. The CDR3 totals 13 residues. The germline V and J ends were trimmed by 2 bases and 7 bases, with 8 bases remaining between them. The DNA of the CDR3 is TGTGCCAGCAGCTTAAACCTAGGCGGGGAGCTGTTTTTT. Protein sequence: CASSLNLGGELFF.

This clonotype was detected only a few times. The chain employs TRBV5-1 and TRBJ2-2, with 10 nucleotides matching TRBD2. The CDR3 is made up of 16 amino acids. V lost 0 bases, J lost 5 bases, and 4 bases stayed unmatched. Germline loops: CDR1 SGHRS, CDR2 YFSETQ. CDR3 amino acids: CASSLDISGGTGELFF. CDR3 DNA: TGCGCCAGCAGCTTGGATATTAGCGGGGGGACCGGGGAGCTGTTTTTT. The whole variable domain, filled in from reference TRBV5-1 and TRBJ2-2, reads KAGVTQTPRYLIKTRGQQVTLSCSPISGHRSVSWYQQTPGQGLQFLFEYFSETQRNKGNFPGRFSGRQFSNSRSEMNVSTLELGDSALYLCASSLDISGGTGELFFGEGSRLTVL.

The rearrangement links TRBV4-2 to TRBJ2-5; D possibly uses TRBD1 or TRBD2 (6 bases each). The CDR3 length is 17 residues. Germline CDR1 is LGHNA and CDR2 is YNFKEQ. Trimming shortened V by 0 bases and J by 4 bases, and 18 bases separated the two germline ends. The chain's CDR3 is CASSQDRGARRAETQYF. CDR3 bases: TGTGCCAGCAGCCAAGATAGGGGGGCCCGGAGGGCAGAGACCCAGTACTTC.

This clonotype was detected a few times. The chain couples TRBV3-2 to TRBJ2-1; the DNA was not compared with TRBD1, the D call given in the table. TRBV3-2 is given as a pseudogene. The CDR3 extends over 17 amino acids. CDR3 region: CASSQDGAPSSYNEQFF. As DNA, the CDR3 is TGTGCCAGCAGCCAAGATGGAGCCCCGAGCTCCTACAATGAGCAGTTCTTC.

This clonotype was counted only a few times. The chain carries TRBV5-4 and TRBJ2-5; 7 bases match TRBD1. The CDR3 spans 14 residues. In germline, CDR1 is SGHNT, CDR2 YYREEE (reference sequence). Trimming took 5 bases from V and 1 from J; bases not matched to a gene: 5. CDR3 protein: CASRRDSTQETQYF. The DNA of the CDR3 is TGTGCCAGCAGGAGGGACAGCACCCAAGAGACCCAGTACTTC.

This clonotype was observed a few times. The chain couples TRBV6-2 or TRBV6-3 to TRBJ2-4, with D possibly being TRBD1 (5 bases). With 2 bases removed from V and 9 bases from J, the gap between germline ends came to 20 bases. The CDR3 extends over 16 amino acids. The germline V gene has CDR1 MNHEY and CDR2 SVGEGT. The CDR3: CASSYTGLGLMGIQYF. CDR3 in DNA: TGTGCCAGCAGTTACACAGGCCTGGGGCTAATGGGCATTCAGTACTTC.

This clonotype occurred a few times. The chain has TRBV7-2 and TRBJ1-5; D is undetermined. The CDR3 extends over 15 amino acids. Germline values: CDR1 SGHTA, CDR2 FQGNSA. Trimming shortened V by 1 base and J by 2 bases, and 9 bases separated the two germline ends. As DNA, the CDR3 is TGTGCCAGCAGCTTAGTGCATGGCGGCAATCAGCCCCAGCATTTT. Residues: CASSLVHGGNQPQHF.

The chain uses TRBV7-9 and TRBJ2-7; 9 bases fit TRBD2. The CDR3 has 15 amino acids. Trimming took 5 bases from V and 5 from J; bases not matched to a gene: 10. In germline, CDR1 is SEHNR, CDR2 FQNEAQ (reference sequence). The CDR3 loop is CASSQGSGGFNEQYF. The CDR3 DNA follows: TGTGCCAGCAGCCAAGGAAGCGGGGGGTTCAACGAGCAGTACTTC. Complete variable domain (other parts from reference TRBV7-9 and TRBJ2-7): DTGVSQNPRHKITKRGQNVTFRCDPISEHNRLYWYRQTLGQGPEFLTYFQNEAQLEKSRLLSDRFSAERPKGSFSTLEIQRTEQGDSAMYLCASSQGSGGFNEQYFGPGTRLTVT.

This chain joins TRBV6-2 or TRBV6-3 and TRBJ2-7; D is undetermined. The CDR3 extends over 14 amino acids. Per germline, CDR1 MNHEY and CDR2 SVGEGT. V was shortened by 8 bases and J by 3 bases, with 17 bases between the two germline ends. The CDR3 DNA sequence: TGTGCCAGCCTAAGGTCCGCCGCTGACTACGAGCAGTACTTC. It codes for CASLRSAADYEQYF.

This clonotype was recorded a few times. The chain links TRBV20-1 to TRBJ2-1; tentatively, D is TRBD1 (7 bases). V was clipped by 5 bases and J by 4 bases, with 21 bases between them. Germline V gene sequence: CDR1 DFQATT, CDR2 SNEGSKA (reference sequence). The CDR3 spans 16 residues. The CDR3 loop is CSAQGGTGDLYNEQFF. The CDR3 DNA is TGCAGTGCTCAGGGGGGTACGGGGGACCTTTACAATGAGCAGTTCTTC.

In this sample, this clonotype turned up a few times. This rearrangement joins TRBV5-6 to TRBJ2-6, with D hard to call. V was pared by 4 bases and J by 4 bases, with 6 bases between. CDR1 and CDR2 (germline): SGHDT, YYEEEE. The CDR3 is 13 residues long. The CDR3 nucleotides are TGTGCCAGCAGCCCTGGGGGGGCCAACGTCCTGACTTTC. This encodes CASSPGGANVLTF.

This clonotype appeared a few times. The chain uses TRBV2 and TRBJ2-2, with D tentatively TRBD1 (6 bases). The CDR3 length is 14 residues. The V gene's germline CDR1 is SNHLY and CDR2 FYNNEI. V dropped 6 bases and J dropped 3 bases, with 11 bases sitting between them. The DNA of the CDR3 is TGTGCCAGCAGGACGGGACAACACACCGGGGAGCTGTTTTTT. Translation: CASRTGQHTGELFF.

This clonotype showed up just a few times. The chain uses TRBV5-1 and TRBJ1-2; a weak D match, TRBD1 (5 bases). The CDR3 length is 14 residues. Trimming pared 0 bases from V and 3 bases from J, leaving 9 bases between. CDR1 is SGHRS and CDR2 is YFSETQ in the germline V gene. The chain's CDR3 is CASSLVGADYGYTF. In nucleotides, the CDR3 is TGCGCCAGCAGCTTGGTAGGGGCGGACTATGGCTACACCTTC. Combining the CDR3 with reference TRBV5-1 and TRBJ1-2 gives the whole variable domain KAGVTQTPRYLIKTRGQQVTLSCSPISGHRSVSWYQQTPGQGLQFLFEYFSETQRNKGNFPGRFSGRQFSNSRSEMNVSTLELGDSALYLCASSLVGADYGYTFGSGTRLTVV.

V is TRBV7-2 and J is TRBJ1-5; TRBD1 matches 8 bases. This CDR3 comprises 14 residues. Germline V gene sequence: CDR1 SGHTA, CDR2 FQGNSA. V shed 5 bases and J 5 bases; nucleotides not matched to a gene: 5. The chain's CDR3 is CASSAQGAYQPQHF. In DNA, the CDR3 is TGTGCCAGCAGCGCCCAGGGGGCTTATCAGCCCCAGCATTTT. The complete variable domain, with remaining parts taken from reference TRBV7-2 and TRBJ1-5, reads GAGVSQSPSNKVTEKGKDVELRCDPISGHTALYWYRQSLGQGLEFLIYFQGNSAPDKSGLPSDRFSAERTGGSVSTLTIQRTQQEDSAVYLCASSAQGAYQPQHFGDGTRLSIL.

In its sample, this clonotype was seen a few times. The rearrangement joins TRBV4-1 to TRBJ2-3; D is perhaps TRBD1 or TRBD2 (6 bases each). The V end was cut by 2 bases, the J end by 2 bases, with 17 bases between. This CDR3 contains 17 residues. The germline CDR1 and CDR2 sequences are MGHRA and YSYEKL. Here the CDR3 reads CASSQRPGAGTTDTQYF. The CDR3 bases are TGCGCCAGCAGCCAACGACCGGGGGCAGGGACCACAGATACGCAGTATTTT.

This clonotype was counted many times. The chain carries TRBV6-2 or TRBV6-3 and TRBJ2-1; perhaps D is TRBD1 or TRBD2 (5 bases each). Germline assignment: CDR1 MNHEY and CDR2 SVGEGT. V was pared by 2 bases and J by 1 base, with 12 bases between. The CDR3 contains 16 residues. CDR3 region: CASSYIPGSSYNEQFF. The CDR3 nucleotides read TGTGCCAGCAGTTACATTCCAGGGAGTTCCTACAATGAGCAGTTCTTC.

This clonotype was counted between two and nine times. CDR3 region: CASSLAVGRDTQYF. CDR3 in DNA: TGTGCCAGCAGCTTAGCGGTAGGGCGGGATACGCAGTATTTT. The chain employs TRBV7-2 and TRBJ2-3; D uncertain. Looked up from germline, CDR1 is SGHTA and CDR2 is FQGNSA. V lost 0 bases to trimming and J lost 6 bases, with 10 bases between them. The CDR3 covers 14 residues. The variable domain in full, with the rest retrieved from reference TRBV7-2 and TRBJ2-3, is GAGVSQSPSNKVTEKGKDVELRCDPISGHTALYWYRQSLGQGLEFLIYFQGNSAPDKSGLPSDRFSAERTGGSVSTLTIQRTQQEDSAVYLCASSLAVGRDTQYFGPGTRLTVL.

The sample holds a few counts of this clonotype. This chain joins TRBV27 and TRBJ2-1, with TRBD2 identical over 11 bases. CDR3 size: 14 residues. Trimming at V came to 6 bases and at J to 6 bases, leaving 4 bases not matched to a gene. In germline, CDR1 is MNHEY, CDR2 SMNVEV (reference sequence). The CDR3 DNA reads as TGTGCCAGCAGCTCTAGCGGGGGGCCCAATGAGCAGTTCTTC. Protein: CASSSSGGPNEQFF.

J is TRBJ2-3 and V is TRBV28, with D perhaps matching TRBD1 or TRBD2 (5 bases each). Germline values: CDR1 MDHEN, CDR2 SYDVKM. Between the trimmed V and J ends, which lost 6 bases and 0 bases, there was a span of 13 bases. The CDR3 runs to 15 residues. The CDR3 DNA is TGTGCCAGCAGCCGGGACCCATCTAGCACAGATACGCAGTATTTT. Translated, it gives CASSRDPSSTDTQYF.

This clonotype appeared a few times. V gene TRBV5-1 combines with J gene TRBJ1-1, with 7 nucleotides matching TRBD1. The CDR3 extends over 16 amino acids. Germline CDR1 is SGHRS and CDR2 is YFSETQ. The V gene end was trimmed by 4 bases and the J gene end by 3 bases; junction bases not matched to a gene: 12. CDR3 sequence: CASSLIPTGRDTEAFF. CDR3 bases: TGCGCCAGCAGCCTGATACCGACAGGGAGGGACACTGAAGCTTTCTTT.

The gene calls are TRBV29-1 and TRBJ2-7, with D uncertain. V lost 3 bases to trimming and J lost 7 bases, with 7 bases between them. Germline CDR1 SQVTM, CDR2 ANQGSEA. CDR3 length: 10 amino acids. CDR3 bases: TGCAGCGTTGAGGTGGGGGAGCAGTACTTC. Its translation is CSVEVGEQYF.